A selection of T cell receptor beta chains follows, all from one sample in a study of CD8+ T cells in alopecia areata. The data were produced by immunoSEQ multiplex PCR, yet TCRdb's version contains in-frame clones alone and is incomplete. The profile shows approximately 140,000 clones, over 80% of them singletons. Sequenced here: CD8+ T cells sorted from blood, sampled at week 0. Receptors were obtained from a human donor with alopecia areata. Both conserved end residues are part of each CDR3. A D gene is named only where the DNA matches it firmly. Clone size is not always given. Where it is, it says once, few, many or a class for expanded clones.

NA	TRBD2	TRBJ2-1	TRBV7-9	TGTGCCAGCAGCCCTACTAGCGGGGGTGACAATGAGCAGTTCTTC	CASSPTSGGDNEQFF
NA	NA	TRBJ1-5	TRBV19	TGTGCCAGTAGTCCGTCACCTTCACAGCCCCAGCATTTT	CASSPSPSQPQHF
NA	NA	TRBJ1-1	TRBV7-9	TGTGCCAGCAGCTTCGCAGGAAACGAAGCTTTCTTT	CASSFAGNEAFF
NA	NA	TRBJ2-7	TRBV14	TGTGCCAGCAGCCAGACCGGGATTACCTACGAGCAGTACTTC	CASSQTGITYEQYF
few	TRBD2	TRBJ2-7	TRBV5-4	TGTGCCAGCAGCTTTTTAGCGGGAGGCCGCTACGAGCAGTACTTC	CASSFLAGGRYEQYF
NA	TRBD1	TRBJ2-4	TRBV27	TGTGCCAGCAGTTTATCGATGGGACAGGGGAAGATAAACATTCAGTACTTC	CASSLSMGQGKINIQYF
NA	TRBD1	TRBJ2-2	TRBV27	TGTGCCAGCAGGTGGGACAGAGGAGTACCGAGGGGATTATGTGGGGAGCTGTTTTTT	CASRWDRGVPRGLCGELFF
NA	NA	TRBJ2-7	TRBV5-4	TGTGCCAGCAGTCCCACAGGGTCCTACGAGCAGTACTTC	CASSPTGSYEQYF
NA	TRBD2	TRBJ2-1	TRBV5-3	TGTGCCAGAAGCTTGGAGGCTAGCGGGAGGAGATCCTACAATGAGCAGTTCTTC	CARSLEASGRRSYNEQFF
NA	NA	TRBJ2-3	TRBV7-8	TGTGCCAGCAGCCCCCCGGGCACAGATACGCAGTATTTT	CASSPPGTDTQYF
once	NA	TRBJ2-7	TRBV7-9	TGTGCCAGCAGCTTAGTCCCCTACGAGCAGTACTTC	CASSLVPYEQYF
NA	NA	TRBJ2-7	TRBV11-2	TGTGCCAGCAGCTATGGACTCGTCCACTACGAGCAGTACTTC	CASSYGLVHYEQYF
NA	NA	TRBJ1-5	TRBV27	TGTGCCAGCAGTCCCGGGTCAGGGGGCAATCAGCCCCAGCATTTT	CASSPGSGGNQPQHF
NA	NA	TRBJ2-5	TRBV2	TGTGCCAGCAGTGAAGTCCGGCGCGAGACCCAGTACTTC	CASSEVRRETQYF
NA	NA	TRBJ1-5	TRBV27	TGTGCCAGCATGGGGGGAGGCAATCAGCCCCAGCATTTT	CASMGGGNQPQHF
once	NA	TRBJ2-3	TRBV2	TGTGCCAGCAGGCCTACGGGGTTTAGCACAGATACGCAGTATTTT	CASRPTGFSTDTQYF
NA	NA	TRBJ2-7	TRBV29-1	TGCAGCGTTGTCTCGGCTCATACCTACGAGCAGTACTTC	CSVVSAHTYEQYF
NA	TRBD1	TRBJ2-1	TRBV19	TGTGCCAGTAGTCGGGACAGGGCAATATCCTACAATGAGCAGTTCTTC	CASSRDRAISYNEQFF
NA	NA	TRBJ1-2	TRBV2	TGTGCCAGCAGTGTATCATTAGGGGTAGACTATGGCTACACCTTC	CASSVSLGVDYGYTF
NA	NA	TRBJ2-7	TRBV9	TGTGCCAGCAGCGTAGATCTGGCCGAGCAGTACTTC	CASSVDLAEQYF
few	NA	TRBJ2-1	TRBV4-1	TGCGCCAGCAGCCCTCCGGGTAAGGATGAGCAGTTCTTC	CASSPPGKDEQFF
NA	NA	TRBJ2-2	TRBV7-9	TGTGCCAGCAGCTACGAGTCTACCGGGGAGCTGTTTTTT	CASSYESTGELFF
NA	TRBD1	TRBJ2-7	TRBV10-3	TGTGCCATCAGTGAACCGGGACAGGGAAAAGACGAGCAGTACTTC	CAISEPGQGKDEQYF
NA	TRBD2	TRBJ2-5	TRBV7-2	TGTGCCAGCAGCCTCGCCGCGGGAGAGGTTTCAGAGACCCAGTACTTC	CASSLAAGEVSETQYF
NA	NA	TRBJ2-3	TRBV7-9	TGTGCCAGCAGCTTAGGGGGAGGAGCAGATACGCAGTATTTT	CASSLGGGADTQYF
NA	NA	TRBJ1-1	TRBV14	TGTGCCAGCAGCCAAGGCCTCTTTGAAGCTTTCTTT	CASSQGLFEAFF
NA	TRBD1	TRBJ2-7	TRBV4-1	TGCGCCAGCAGCCTCGGGACAGCCGGCGAGCAGTACTTC	CASSLGTAGEQYF
NA	NA	TRBJ2-7	TRBV9	TGTGCCAGCAGCGTAGGCTCCGAGCAGTACTTC	CASSVGSEQYF
NA	NA	TRBJ2-7	TRBV6-1	TGTGCCAGCAGTGAAGGCTTAGTCAGAACATTTACCTACGAGCAGTACTTC	CASSEGLVRTFTYEQYF
NA	NA	TRBJ2-1	TRBV4-1	TGCGCCAGCAGCCAACGTAAGGGCCTAGCCGACAATGAGCAGTTCTTC	CASSQRKGLADNEQFF
NA	TRBD1	TRBJ2-7	TRBV18	TGTGCCAGCTCACCGGGCCCCGGGACAGTTTCCTACGAGCAGTACTTC	CASSPGPGTVSYEQYF
few	TRBD2	TRBJ2-3	TRBV4-1	TGCGCCAGCAGCCCTGGACTAGGAGATACGCAGTATTTT	CASSPGLGDTQYF
NA	NA	TRBJ2-7	TRBV5-1	TGCGCCAGCAGCTTGGATGAGGGCCGCGAGCAGTACTTC	CASSLDEGREQYF
NA	NA	TRBJ2-2	TRBV7-8	TGTGCCAGCAGCTTCATCGACGGGGAGCTGTTTTTT	CASSFIDGELFF
NA	NA	TRBJ2-7	TRBV4-1	TGCGCCAGCAGCCAAGAGGGGGCCTACGAGCAGTACTTC	CASSQEGAYEQYF
NA	TRBD1	TRBJ2-1	TRBV29-1	TGCAGCTTGCAGGGGGCGGGTAACGATGAGCAGTTCTTC	CSLQGAGNDEQFF
NA	TRBD2	TRBJ2-7	TRBV29-1	TGCAGCGTCGGCGGGCGGGAGGGCCTCGACGAGCAGTACTTC	CSVGGREGLDEQYF
few	TRBD2	TRBJ2-3	TRBV30	TGTGCCTGGAGTTATAGCGGGGGAGTAGCAGATACGCAGTATTTT	CAWSYSGGVADTQYF
NA	NA	TRBJ2-2	TRBV11-1	TGTGCCAGCAACACTAACACCGGGGAGCTGTTTTTT	CASNTNTGELFF
few	TRBD1	TRBJ1-2	TRBV27	TGTGCCAGCAGCAATTCGGACAGGGCAGATGGCTACACCTTC	CASSNSDRADGYTF
once	TRBD2	TRBJ2-5	TRBV27	TGTGCCAGCAGTCCCGGACTAGCGGGACCGGAGACCCAGTACTTC	CASSPGLAGPETQYF
NA	NA	TRBJ2-7	TRBV6-6	TGTGCCAGCAGGGACTTACCCTACGAGCAGTACTTC	CASRDLPYEQYF
once	TRBD2	TRBJ2-7	TRBV27	TGTGCCAGCAGACTCTCCGGGACTAGCGTCTCCTACGAGCAGTACTTC	CASRLSGTSVSYEQYF
NA	NA	TRBJ1-1	TRBV9	TGTGCCAGCAGCGTAGGAGGAAGTACTGAAGCTTTCTTT	CASSVGGSTEAFF
NA	TRBD1	TRBJ2-2	TRBV4-1	TGCGCCAGCAGCCAAGATGGGGGACAGGGTAGCACCGGGGAGCTGTTTTTT	CASSQDGGQGSTGELFF
few	TRBD1	TRBJ2-1	TRBV27	TGTGCCAGCAGTACGACAGGGGAACCCGACAATGAGCAGTTCTTC	CASSTTGEPDNEQFF
NA	NA	TRBJ2-3	TRBV7-8	TGTGCCAGCAGCCAAGCCGGGGATACGCAGTATTTT	CASSQAGDTQYF
NA	TRBD1	TRBJ1-5	TRBV2	TGTGCCAGCAGTGATCCTATACTGAACAGGGGATATAGCAATCAGCCCCAGCATTTT	CASSDPILNRGYSNQPQHF
NA	TRBD2	TRBJ2-1	TRBV14	TGTGCCAGCAGCCAAGATTGGGGGACTAGCGGGCGGCTCTCGGAAGAGCAGTTCTTC	CASSQDWGTSGRLSEEQFF
NA	NA	TRBJ2-7	TRBV5-4	TGTGCCAGCAGCTACGGACAGAGCTCCTACGAGCAGTACTTC	CASSYGQSSYEQYF
NA	NA	TRBJ1-2	TRBV27	TGTGCCAGCAGCCCCTCGCTAGGGAACTATGGCTACACCTTC	CASSPSLGNYGYTF
NA	TRBD1	TRBJ2-7	TRBV7-9	TGTGCCAGCAGTGGGACAGCCTACGAGCAGTACTTC	CASSGTAYEQYF
once	NA	TRBJ1-1	TRBV5-1	TGCGCCAGCAGCTGGAGGCAGGGGACTGAAGCTTTCTTT	CASSWRQGTEAFF
NA	TRBD2	TRBJ2-1	TRBV7-9	TGTGCCAGCAGCGTTACTAGCGGGAGGGACGGTGAGCAGTTCTTC	CASSVTSGRDGEQFF
NA	NA	TRBJ2-3	TRBV1	TGCACCAGCAGCCACTGGACTAGCGGGGGCCAACAAGCTAGCACAGATACGCAGTATTTT	CTSSHWTSGGQQASTDTQYF
NA	TRBD1	TRBJ2-3	TRBV5-1	TGCGCCAGCAGCGACTATGGGGACAGGGTGACAGATACGCAGTATTTT	CASSDYGDRVTDTQYF
NA	NA	TRBJ2-1	TRBV5-1	TGCGCCAGCAGCTTGAGTAGAAGTCTCGCCTACAATGAGCAGTTCTTC	CASSLSRSLAYNEQFF
NA	NA	TRBJ2-1	TRBV6-5	TGTGCCAGCAGTTACTCAGCCAATGAGCAGTTCTTC	CASSYSANEQFF
NA	NA	TRBJ2-3	TRBV7-8	TGTGCCAGCAGCTTAAGACGGGAGAAAGATACGCAGTATTTT	CASSLRREKDTQYF
NA	TRBD2	TRBJ2-1	TRBV4-1	TGCGCCAGCAGCCAAGATGCTAGCGGGAGGTCGATAGGGTCCTACAATGAGCAGTTCTTC	CASSQDASGRSIGSYNEQFF